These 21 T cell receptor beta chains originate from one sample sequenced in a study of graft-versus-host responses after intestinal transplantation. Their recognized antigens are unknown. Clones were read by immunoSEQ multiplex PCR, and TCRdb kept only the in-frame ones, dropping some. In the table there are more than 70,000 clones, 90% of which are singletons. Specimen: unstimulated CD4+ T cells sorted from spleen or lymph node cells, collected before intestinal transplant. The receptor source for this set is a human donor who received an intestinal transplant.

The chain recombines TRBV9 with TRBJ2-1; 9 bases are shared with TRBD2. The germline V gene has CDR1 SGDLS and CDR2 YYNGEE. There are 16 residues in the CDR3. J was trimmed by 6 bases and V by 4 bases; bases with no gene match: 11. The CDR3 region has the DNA TGTGCCAGCAGCCCCCGGGGGGGCGGGGGGGCCAATGAGCAGTTCTTC. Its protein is CASSPRGGGGANEQFF.

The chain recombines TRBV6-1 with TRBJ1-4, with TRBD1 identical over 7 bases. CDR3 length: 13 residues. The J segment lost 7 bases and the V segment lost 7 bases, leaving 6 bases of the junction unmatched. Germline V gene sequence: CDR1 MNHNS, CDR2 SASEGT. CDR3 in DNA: TGTGCCAGCATTTACCAGGGGGGTGAAAAACTGTTTTTT. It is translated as CASIYQGGEKLFF.

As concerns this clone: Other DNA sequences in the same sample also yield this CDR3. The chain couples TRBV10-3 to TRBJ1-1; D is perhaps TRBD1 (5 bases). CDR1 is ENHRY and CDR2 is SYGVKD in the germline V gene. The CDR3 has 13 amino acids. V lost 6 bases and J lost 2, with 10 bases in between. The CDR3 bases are TGTGCCATCAGCGCACAGGAAAACACTGAAGCTTTCTTT. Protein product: CAISAQENTEAFF.

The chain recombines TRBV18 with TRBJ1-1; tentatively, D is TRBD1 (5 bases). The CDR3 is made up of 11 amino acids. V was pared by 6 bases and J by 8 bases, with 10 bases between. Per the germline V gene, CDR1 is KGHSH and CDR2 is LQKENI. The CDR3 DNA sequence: TGTGCCAGCTCCGCGGGGGGAGAAGCTTTCTTT. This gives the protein CASSAGGEAFF. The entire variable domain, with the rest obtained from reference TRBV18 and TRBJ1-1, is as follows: NAGVMQNPRHLVRRRGQEARLRCSPMKGHSHVYWYRQLPEEGLKFMVYLQKENIIDESGMPKERFSAEFPKEGPSILRIQQVVRGDSAAYFCASSAGGEAFFGQGTRLTVV.

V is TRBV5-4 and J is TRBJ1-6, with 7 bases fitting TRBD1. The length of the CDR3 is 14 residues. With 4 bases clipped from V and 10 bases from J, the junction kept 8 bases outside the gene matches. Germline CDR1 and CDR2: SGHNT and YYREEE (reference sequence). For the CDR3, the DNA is TGTGCCAGCAGCCTGAACAGGGGAGAATCACCCCTCCACTTT. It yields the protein CASSLNRGESPLHF. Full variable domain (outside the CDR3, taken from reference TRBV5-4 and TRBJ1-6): ETGVTQSPTHLIKTRGQQVTLRCSSQSGHNTVSWYQQALGQGPQFIFQYYREEENGRGNFPPRFSGLQFPNYSSELNVNALELDDSALYLCASSLNRGESPLHFGNGTRLTVT.

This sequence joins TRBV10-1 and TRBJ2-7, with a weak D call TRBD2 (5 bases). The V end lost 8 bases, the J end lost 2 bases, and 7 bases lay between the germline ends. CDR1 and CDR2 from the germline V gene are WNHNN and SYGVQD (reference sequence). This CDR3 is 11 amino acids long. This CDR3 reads CASPGAYEQYF. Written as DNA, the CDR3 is TGCGCCAGCCCCGGGGCCTACGAGCAGTACTTC.

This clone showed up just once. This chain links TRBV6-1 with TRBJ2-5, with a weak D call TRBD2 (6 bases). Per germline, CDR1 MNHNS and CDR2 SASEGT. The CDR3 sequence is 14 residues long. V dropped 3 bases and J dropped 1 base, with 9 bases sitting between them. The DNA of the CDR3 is TGTGCCAGCAGTGATGGGGGGTCCCAAGAGACCCAGTACTTC. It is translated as CASSDGGSQETQYF.

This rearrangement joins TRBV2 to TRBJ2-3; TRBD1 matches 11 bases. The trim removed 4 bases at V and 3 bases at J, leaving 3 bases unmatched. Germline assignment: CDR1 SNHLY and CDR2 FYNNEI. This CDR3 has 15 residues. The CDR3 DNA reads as TGTGCCAGCAGTGCGGGACAGGGGGTGACAGATACGCAGTATTTT. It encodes CASSAGQGVTDTQYF.

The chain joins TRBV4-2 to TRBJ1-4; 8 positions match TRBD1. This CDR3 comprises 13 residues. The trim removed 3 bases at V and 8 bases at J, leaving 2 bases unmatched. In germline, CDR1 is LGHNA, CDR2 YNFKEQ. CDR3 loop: CASSQDRVEKLFF. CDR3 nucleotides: TGTGCCAGCAGCCAGGACAGGGTAGAAAAACTGTTTTTT.

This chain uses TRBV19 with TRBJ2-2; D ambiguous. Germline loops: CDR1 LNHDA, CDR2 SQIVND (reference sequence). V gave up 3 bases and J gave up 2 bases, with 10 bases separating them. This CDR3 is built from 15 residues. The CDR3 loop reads CASSIGRANTGELFF. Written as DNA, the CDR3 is TGTGCCAGTAGTATTGGGCGCGCAAACACCGGGGAGCTGTTTTTT.

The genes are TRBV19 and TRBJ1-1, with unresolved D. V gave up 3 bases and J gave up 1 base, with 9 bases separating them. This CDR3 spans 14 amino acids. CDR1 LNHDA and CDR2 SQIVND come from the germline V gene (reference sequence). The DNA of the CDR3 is TGTGCCAGTAGTATTGAGTTAAGGAACACTGAAGCTTTCTTT. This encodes CASSIELRNTEAFF.

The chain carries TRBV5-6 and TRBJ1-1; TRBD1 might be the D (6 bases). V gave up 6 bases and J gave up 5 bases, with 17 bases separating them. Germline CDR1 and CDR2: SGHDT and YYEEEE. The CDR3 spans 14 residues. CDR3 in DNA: TGTGCCAGCAACCGAGACAGGCGCCTAACTGAAGCTTTCTTT. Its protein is CASNRDRRLTEAFF.

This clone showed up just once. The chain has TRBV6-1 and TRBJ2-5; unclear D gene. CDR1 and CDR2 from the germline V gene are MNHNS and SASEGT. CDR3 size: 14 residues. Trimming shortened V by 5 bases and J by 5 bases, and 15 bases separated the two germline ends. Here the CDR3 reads CASSTGHVWETQYF. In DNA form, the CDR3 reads TGTGCCAGCAGTACGGGTCATGTATGGGAGACCCAGTACTTC.

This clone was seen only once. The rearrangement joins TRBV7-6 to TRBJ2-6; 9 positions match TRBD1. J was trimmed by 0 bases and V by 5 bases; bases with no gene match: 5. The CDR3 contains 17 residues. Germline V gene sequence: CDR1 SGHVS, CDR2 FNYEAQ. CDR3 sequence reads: CASSRSTGGSGANVLTF. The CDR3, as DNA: TGTGCCAGCAGCCGATCGACAGGGGGCTCTGGGGCCAACGTCCTGACTTTC.

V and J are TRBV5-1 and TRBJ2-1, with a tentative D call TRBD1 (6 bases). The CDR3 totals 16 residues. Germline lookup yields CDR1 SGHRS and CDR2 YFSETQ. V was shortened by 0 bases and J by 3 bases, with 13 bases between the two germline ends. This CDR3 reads CASSLASRTDYNEQFF. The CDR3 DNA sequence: TGCGCCAGCAGCTTGGCTAGTCGGACAGACTACAATGAGCAGTTCTTC.

CDR3 sequence: CASRNLAGLQETQYF. The CDR3 DNA sequence: TGTGCCAGCAGGAATCTAGCGGGGTTGCAAGAGACCCAGTACTTC. This chain links TRBV6-1 with TRBJ2-5, with 9 bases that match TRBD2. The CDR3 is 15 amino acids. CDR1 and CDR2 (germline): MNHNS, SASEGT. With 6 bases clipped from V and 2 bases from J, the junction kept 7 bases outside the gene matches.

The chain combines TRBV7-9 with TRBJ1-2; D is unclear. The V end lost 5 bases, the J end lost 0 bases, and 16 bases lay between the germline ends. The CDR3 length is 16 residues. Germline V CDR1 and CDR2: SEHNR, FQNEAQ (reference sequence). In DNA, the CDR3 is TGTGCCAGCAGCACCCACGAGGCTGAAGCTAACTATGGCTACACCTTC. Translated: CASSTHEAEANYGYTF.

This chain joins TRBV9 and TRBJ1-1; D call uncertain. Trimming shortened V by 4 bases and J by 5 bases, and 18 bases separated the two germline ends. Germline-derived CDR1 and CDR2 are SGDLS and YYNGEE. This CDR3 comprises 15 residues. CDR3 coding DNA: TGTGCCAGCAGCCCAAGGACCCGGAGGGAGACTGAAGCTTTCTTT. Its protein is CASSPRTRRETEAFF.

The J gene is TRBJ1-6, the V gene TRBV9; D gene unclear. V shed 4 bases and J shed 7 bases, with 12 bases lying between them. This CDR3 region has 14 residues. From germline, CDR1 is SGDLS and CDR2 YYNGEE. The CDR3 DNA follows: TGTGCCAGCAGCCCTCTAGGGAGCAATTCACCCCTCCACTTT. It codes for CASSPLGSNSPLHF.

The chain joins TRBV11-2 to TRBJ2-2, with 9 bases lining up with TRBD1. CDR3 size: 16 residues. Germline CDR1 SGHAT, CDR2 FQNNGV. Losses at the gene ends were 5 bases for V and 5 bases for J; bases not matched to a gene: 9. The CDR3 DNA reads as TGTGCCAGCAGCCCGGGACAGGGCAGGGGTACCGGGGAGCTGTTTTTT. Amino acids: CASSPGQGRGTGELFF.

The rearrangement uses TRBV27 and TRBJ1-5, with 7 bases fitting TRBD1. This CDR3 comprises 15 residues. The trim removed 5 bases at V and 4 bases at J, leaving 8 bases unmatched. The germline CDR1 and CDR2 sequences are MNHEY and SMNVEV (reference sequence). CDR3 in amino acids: CASSRQGEGNQPQHF. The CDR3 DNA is TGTGCCAGCAGTCGACAGGGTGAAGGGAATCAGCCCCAGCATTTT.